This T cell receptor (beta chain) derives from a study of T-cell reconstitution after alpha-beta-depleted transplantation in children. V was cut by 3 bases and J by 0 bases, with 9 bases left in between. CDR3 length equals 14 residues. Germline lookup yields CDR1 SGHTS and CDR2 YDEGEE. Unique molecular identifiers tagged the TCRbeta library. MiXCR, run by TCRdb on the PCR reads, gives a single entry per CDR3 protein. The sample lists a few hundred thousand distinct CDR3 sequences, 5.5% to 7% occurring once. In its sample, this clonotype was seen many times. This sequence was found in a boy between 2 and 15 years old with acute lymphoblastic leukemia, due to receive a stem cell transplant. The chain combines TRBV5-8 with TRBJ1-1, with D hard to call. The input for sequencing was PBMCs, taken before TCRalphabeta/CD19-depleted stem cell transplant. For the CDR3, the DNA is TGTGCCAGCAGCTGGGGAGGGCTGAACACTGAAGCTTTCTTT. Translation: CASSWGGLNTEAFF.